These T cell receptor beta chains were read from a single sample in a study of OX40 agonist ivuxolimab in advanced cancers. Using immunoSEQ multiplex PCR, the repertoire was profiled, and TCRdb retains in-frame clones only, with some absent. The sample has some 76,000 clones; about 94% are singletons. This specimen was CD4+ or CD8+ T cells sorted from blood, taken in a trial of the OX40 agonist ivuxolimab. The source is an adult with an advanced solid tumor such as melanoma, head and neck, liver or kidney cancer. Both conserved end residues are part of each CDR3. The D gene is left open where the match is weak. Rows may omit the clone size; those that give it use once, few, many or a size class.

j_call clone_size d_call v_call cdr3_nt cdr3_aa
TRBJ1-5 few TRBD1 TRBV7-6 TGTGCCAGCAGCCCTTACGACAGGGGATCGGGCAATCAGCCCCAGCATTTT CASSPYDRGSGNQPQHF
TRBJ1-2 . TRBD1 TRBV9 TGTGCCAGCAGCGTAAGGACAGGGCTGGATGGCTACACCTTC CASSVRTGLDGYTF
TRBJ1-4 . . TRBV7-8 TGTGCCAGCAGCTTAGACACAGGGACTAATGAAAAACTGTTTTTT CASSLDTGTNEKLFF
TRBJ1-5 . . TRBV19 TGTGCCTCCGGAGCGGGCGGTCAGCCCCAGCATTTT CASGAGGQPQHF
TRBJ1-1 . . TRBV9 TGTGCCAGCAGCCCCGGTGTGTCGAACACTGAAGCTTTCTTT CASSPGVSNTEAFF
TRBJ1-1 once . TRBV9 TGTGCCAGCAGCGTAGATTCGGGGGTCCCTGAAGCTTTCTTT CASSVDSGVPEAFF
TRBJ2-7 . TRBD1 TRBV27 TGTGCCAGCAGTCCTTCACAGGGGCCGCGCTCCTACGAGCAGTACTTC CASSPSQGPRSYEQYF
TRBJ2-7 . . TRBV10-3 TGTGCCATCACTCCGAAAGGGGATGGACAGCCCGCCGTCTACGAGCAGTACTTC CAITPKGDGQPAVYEQYF
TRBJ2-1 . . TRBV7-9 TGTGCCAGCAGCCCCGGGGGTTTGTCCTACAATGAGCAGTTCTTC CASSPGGLSYNEQFF
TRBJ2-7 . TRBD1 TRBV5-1 TGCGCCAGCAGGGAAGGATTCAGGGGGCTCGACGAGCAGTACTTC CASREGFRGLDEQYF
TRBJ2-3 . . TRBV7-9 TGTGCCAGCAGCTTAACCGTCGCAGATACGCAGTATTTT CASSLTVADTQYF
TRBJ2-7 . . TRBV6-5 TGTGCCAGCAGTTATTTTGGAGTCGGGAACGAGCAGTACTTC CASSYFGVGNEQYF
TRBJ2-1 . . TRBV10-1 TGCGCCAGCAGTGACCCCGGGACCTTTGAGCAGTTCTTC CASSDPGTFEQFF
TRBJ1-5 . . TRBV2 TGTGCCAGCAGTGAGTGGGACATCTATAGCAATCAGCCCCAGCATTTT CASSEWDIYSNQPQHF
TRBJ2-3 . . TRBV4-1 TGCGCCAGCAGCCAAGAAGGATGGGGGTCGGCTCGAGATACGCAGTATTTT CASSQEGWGSARDTQYF
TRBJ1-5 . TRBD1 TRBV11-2 TGTGCCAGCAGCTCCGGACTACAGGGGAATCAGCCCCAGCATTTT CASSSGLQGNQPQHF
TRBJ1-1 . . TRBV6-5 TGTGCCAGCAGTCCGGGACCCCGCATCGAAGCTTTCTTT CASSPGPRIEAFF
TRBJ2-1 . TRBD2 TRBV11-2 TGTGCCACCGATTCGCGGGGGGGCTTCTACAATGAGCAGTTCTTC CATDSRGGFYNEQFF
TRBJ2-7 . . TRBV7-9 TGTGCCAGCATCCTCACCCTTAGCGCGTACGAGCAGTACTTC CASILTLSAYEQYF
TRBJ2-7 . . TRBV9 TGTGCCAGCAGCGTAGCTGGGCAGGGTGCCTACGAGCAGTACTTC CASSVAGQGAYEQYF
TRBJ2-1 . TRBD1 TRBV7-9 TGTGCCAGCAGTCCCCGGACAGGGGAGGCTGGCTACAATGAGCAGTTCTTC CASSPRTGEAGYNEQFF
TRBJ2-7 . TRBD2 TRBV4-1 TGCGCCAGCAGCCAACTAGCGGGGGGATTAGAGCAGTACTTC CASSQLAGGLEQYF
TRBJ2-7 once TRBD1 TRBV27 TGTGCCAGCAGTTTATCCGAGACAGGGTCGTCCTACGAGCAGTACTTC CASSLSETGSSYEQYF
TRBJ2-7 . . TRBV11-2 TGTGCCAGCAGCTTAGTCCCCGTATACGAGCAGTACTTC CASSLVPVYEQYF
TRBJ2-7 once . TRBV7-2 TGTGCCAGCAGCGAGTTGTCGGGGGACTCCTACGAGCAGTACTTC CASSELSGDSYEQYF
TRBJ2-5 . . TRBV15 TGTGCCACCAGCAGAGAAGCGCTCCAAGAGACCCAGTACTTC CATSREALQETQYF
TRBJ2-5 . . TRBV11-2 TGTGCCAGCAGCTTAGATCAGCCGGGCCGAGAGACCCAGTACTTC CASSLDQPGRETQYF
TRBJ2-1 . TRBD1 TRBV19 TGTGCCAGTATAGACTCCTTGGGGACAGGGGGAGATGGTGAGCAGTTCTTC CASIDSLGTGGDGEQFF
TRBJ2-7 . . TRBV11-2 TGTGCCAGCAGCTTAGGCCCGAGACAGGTAACCGCCTACGAGCAGTACTTC CASSLGPRQVTAYEQYF
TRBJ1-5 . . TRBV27 TGTGCCAGTAAGGTATGGACCTCCAGCAATCAGCCCCAGCATTTT CASKVWTSSNQPQHF
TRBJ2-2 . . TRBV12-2 TGTGCAAGTCGCTTAGGGCCCCAGGGGCGATACGGGGAGCTGTTTTTT CASRLGPQGRYGELFF
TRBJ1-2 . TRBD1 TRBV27 TGTGCCAGCAGCTCGGACAGGGGAGAGGGGATCTATGGCTACACCTTC CASSSDRGEGIYGYTF
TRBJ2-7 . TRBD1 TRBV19 TGTGCCAGTAGTATAAAAGGGGGCTCCCCTTCCTACGAGCAGTACTTC CASSIKGGSPSYEQYF
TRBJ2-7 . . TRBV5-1 TGCGCCAGCAGCTTGGGGACGGGCGAGTTGACGTACGAGCAGTACTTC CASSLGTGELTYEQYF
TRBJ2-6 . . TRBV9 TGTGCCAGCAGCGTAGGGGGTGCTGGGGCCAACGTCCTGACTTTC CASSVGGAGANVLTF
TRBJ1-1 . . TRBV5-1 TGCGCCAGCAGCACGTCAGGGGAGGCTTTCTTT CASSTSGEAFF
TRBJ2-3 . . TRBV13 TGTGCCAGCAGCTTATTAGGACTTCCAAGTGTTCATTCTAGCACAGATACGCAGTATTTT CASSLLGLPSVHSSTDTQYF
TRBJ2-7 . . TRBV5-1 TGCGCCAGCAGCTTGGAGGCAGGCCCCTCCTACGAGCAGTACTTC CASSLEAGPSYEQYF
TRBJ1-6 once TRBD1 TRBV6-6 TGTGCCAGCAGTGCTGACAGGGACGCCTATAATTCACCCCTCCACTTT CASSADRDAYNSPLHF
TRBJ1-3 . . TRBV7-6 TGTGCCAGCAGCCAGGGAGGAGGTGGAAACACCATATATTTT CASSQGGGGNTIYF
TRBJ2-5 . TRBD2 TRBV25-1 TGTGCCAGCAGTGAATTCGGGAGGGGTTTTGAGACCCAGTACTTC CASSEFGRGFETQYF
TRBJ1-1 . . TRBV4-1 TGCGCCAGCAGCCAATCCCCCCCGGGGTCTGAGGGGAAAACTGAAGCTTTCTTT CASSQSPPGSEGKTEAFF
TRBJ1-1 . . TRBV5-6 TGTGCCAGCAGCTTGGGAGCAGGGGTGATCACTGAAGCTTTCTTT CASSLGAGVITEAFF
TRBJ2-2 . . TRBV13 TGTGCCAGCAGCCCCCATGACAGGAACACCGGGGAGCTGTTTTTT CASSPHDRNTGELFF
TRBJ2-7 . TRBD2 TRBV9 TGTGCCAGCAGCGTAGATGGTAGGACTAGAGCTTCTTACGAGCAGTACTTC CASSVDGRTRASYEQYF
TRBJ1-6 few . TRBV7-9 TGTGCCAGCAGCCCGGGAGGCAATGGGTATAATTCACCCCTCCACTTT CASSPGGNGYNSPLHF
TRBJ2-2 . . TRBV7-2 TGTGCCAGCAGCTTGTGGGGGTTAGGGATGACCGGGGAGCTGTTTTTT CASSLWGLGMTGELFF
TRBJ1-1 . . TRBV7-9 TGTGCCAGCAAAGGAGTGGGGACTGAAGCTTTCTTT CASKGVGTEAFF
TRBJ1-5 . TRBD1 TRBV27 TGTGCCAGCAGGAGGGGGACAGATAGCAATCAGCCCCAGCATTTT CASRRGTDSNQPQHF
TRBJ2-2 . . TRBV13 TGTGCCAGCAGCCTAGGGCACGGGGAGCTGTTTTTT CASSLGHGELFF
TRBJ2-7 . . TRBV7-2 TGTGCGTCAAACACCGACGAGGGTTACTACGAGCAGTACTTC CASNTDEGYYEQYF
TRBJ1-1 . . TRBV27 TGTGCCAGCAGTTTAGGAATGAACACTGAAGCTTTCTTT CASSLGMNTEAFF
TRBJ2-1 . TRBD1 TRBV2 TGTGCCAGCAGTGAACAGGGGGCTGGTAATGAGCAGTTCTTC CASSEQGAGNEQFF
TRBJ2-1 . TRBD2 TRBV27 TGTGCCAGCAGTTTCGGGGTAGCGGGGGACTACAATGAGCAGTTCTTC CASSFGVAGDYNEQFF
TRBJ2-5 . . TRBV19 TGTGCCAGTAGTATGGGCGAGACCCAGTACTTC CASSMGETQYF
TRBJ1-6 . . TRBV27 TGTGCCAGCAGTTTATCGTTCGGGTCCTATAATTCACCCCTCCACTTT CASSLSFGSYNSPLHF
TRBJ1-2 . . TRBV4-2 TGTGCCAGCAGCCAAGAAACTGAGGGGTGGAACTATGGCTACACCTTC CASSQETEGWNYGYTF
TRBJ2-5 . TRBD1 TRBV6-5 TGTGCCAGCAGTGTACAGGGGGATGGGACCCAGTACTTC CASSVQGDGTQYF
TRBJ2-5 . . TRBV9 TGTGCCAGCAGCGTCGGTGCGTCAGAGATAGAGACCCAGTACTTC CASSVGASEIETQYF